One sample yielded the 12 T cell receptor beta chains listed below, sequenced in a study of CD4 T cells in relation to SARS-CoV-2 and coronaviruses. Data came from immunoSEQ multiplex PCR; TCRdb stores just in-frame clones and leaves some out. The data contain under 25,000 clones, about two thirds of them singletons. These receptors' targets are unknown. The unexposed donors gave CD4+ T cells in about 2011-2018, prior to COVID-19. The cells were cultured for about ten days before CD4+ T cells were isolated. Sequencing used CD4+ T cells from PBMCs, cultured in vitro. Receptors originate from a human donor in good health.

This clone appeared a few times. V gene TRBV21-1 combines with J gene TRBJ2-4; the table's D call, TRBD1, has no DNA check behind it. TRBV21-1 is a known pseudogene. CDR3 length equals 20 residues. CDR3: CASSKRAGTERTGAKNIQYF. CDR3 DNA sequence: TGTGCCAGCAGCAAACGGGCAGGGACAGAGCGTACCGGAGCCAAAAACATTCAGTACTTC.

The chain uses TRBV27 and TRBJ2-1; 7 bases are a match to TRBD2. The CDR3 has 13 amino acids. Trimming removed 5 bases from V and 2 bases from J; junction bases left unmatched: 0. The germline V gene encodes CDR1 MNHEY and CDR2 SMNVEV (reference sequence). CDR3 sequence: CASSRGAYNEQFF. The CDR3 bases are TGTGCCAGCAGTCGGGGGGCCTACAATGAGCAGTTCTTC.

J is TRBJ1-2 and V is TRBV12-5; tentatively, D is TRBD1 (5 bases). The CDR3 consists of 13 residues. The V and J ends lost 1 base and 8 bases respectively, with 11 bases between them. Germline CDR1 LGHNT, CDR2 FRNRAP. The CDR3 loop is CASGLAGTGGYTF. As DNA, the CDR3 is TGTGCTAGTGGTTTGGCCGGGACGGGAGGCTACACCTTC.

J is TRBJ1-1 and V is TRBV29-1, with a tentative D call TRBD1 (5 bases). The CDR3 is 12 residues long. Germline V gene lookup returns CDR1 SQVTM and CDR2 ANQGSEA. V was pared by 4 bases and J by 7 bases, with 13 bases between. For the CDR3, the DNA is TGCAGCGTTGCAGGACAAGGGATTGAAGCTTTCTTT. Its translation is CSVAGQGIEAFF.

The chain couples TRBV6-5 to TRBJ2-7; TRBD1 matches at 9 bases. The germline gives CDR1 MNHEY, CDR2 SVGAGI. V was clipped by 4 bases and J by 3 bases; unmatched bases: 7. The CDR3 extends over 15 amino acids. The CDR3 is CASSWTGQGYYEQYF. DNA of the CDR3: TGTGCCAGCAGTTGGACCGGACAGGGGTACTACGAGCAGTACTTC.

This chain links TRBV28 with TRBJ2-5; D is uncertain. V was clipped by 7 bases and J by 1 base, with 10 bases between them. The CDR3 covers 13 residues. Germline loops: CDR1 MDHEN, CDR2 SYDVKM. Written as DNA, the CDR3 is TGTGCCAGCACCGCTGACACCCAAGAGACCCAGTACTTC. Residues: CASTADTQETQYF. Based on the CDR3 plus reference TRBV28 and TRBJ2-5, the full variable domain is DVKVTQSSRYLVKRTGEKVFLECVQDMDHENMFWYRQDPGLGLRLIYFSYDVKMKEKGDIPEGYSVSREKKERFSLILESASTNQTSMYLCASTADTQETQYFGPGTRLLVL.

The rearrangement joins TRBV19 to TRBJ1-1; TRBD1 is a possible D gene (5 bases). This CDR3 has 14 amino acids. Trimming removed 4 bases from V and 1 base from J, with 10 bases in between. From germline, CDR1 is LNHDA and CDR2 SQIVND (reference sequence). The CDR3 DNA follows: TGTGCCAGTAGTAGGGGCTGGGGGAACACTGAAGCTTTCTTT. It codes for CASSRGWGNTEAFF.

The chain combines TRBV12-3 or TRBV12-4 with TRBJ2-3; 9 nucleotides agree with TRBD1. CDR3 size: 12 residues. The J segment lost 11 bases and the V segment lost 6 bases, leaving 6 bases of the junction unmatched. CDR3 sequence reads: CASRHRDREQYF. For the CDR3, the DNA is TGTGCCAGCAGACACCGGGACAGGGAGCAGTATTTT.

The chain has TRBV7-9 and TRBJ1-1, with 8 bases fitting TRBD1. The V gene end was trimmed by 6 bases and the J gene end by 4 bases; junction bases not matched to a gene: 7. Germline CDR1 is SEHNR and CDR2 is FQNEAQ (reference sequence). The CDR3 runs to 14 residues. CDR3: CASSPGGVGTEAFF. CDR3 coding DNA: TGTGCCAGCAGTCCAGGGGGCGTCGGCACTGAAGCTTTCTTT.

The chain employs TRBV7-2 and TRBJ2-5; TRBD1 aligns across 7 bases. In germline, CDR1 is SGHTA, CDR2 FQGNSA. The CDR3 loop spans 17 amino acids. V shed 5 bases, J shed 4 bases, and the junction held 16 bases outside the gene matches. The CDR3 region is CASSEGASTRGGETQYF. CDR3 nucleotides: TGTGCCAGCAGCGAGGGGGCGAGCACACGAGGGGGAGAGACCCAGTACTTC.

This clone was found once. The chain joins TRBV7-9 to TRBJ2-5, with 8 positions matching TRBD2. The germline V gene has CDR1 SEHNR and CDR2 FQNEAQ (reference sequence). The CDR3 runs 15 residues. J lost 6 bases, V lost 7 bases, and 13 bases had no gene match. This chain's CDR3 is CASTSGPGGVKTQYF. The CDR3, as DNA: TGTGCCAGCACCTCCGGGCCCGGGGGGGTGAAGACCCAGTACTTC.

For the CDR3, the DNA is TGTGCCAGCTCACCATCGGGGGACGACACTGAAGCTTTCTTT. Its translation: CASSPSGDDTEAFF. This chain links TRBV18 with TRBJ1-1; maybe TRBD1 (5 bases). In germline, CDR1 is KGHSH, CDR2 LQKENI. There are 14 residues in the CDR3. V lost 2 bases to trimming and J lost 3 bases, with 10 bases between them.